These T cell receptor beta chains were read from a single sample in a study of OX40 agonist ivuxolimab in advanced cancers. The repertoire was sequenced with immunoSEQ multiplex PCR; TCRdb's copy has only in-frame clones and lacks some. The sample comprises roughly 53,000 clones, approximately 84% of which are singletons, and around 4.3% rests with the top ten. The sequencing here drew on CD4+ or CD8+ T cells sorted from blood, taken in a trial of the OX40 agonist ivuxolimab. Receptor source: an adult with an advanced solid tumor such as melanoma, head and neck, liver or kidney cancer. Each CDR3 is given with its conserved first and last residue. D genes are given only for firm matches. For some rows the clone size is stated as once, few or many, or as a class when expanded; others skip it.

D	V	J	size	CDR3	DNA
NA	TRBV15	TRBJ2-7	NA	CATSGGTLYEQYF	TGTGCCACCAGCGGCGGGACACTCTACGAGCAGTACTTC
NA	TRBV7-9	TRBJ1-1	NA	CASSDTMNTEAFF	TGTGCCAGCAGCGACACAATGAACACTGAAGCTTTCTTT
NA	TRBV9	TRBJ2-1	NA	CASSVDLAYNEQFF	TGTGCCAGCAGCGTAGACCTAGCCTACAATGAGCAGTTCTTC
NA	TRBV27	TRBJ2-5	NA	CASSFSPGGETQYF	TGTGCCAGCAGTTTCTCCCCTGGCGGGGAGACCCAGTACTTC
NA	TRBV28	TRBJ1-1	few	CGLGSNTEAFF	TGTGGGCTGGGGTCAAACACTGAAGCTTTCTTT
TRBD1	TRBV11-2	TRBJ2-7	NA	CASSVDRYEQYF	TGTGCCAGCAGCGTGGACAGGTACGAGCAGTACTTC
NA	TRBV18	TRBJ1-1	NA	CASSPSRGWTEAFF	TGTGCCAGCTCACCAAGCAGGGGTTGGACTGAAGCTTTCTTT
TRBD2	TRBV13	TRBJ2-7	NA	CASRLAGGGEQYF	TGTGCCAGCCGGTTAGCGGGAGGGGGTGAGCAGTACTTC
NA	TRBV27	TRBJ1-5	NA	CASSLLGGSNNQPQHF	TGTGCCAGCAGTTTGTTGGGGGGTTCTAACAATCAGCCCCAGCATTTT
TRBD1	TRBV28	TRBJ2-7	NA	CASSPRTGDSYEQYF	TGTGCCAGCAGTCCGCGGACAGGGGACTCCTACGAGCAGTACTTC
NA	TRBV28	TRBJ2-5	NA	CASSRQETQYF	TGTGCCAGCAGTAGGCAGGAGACCCAGTACTTC
TRBD2	TRBV19	TRBJ2-5	NA	CVLLGDSGSPETQYF	TGTGTCCTCCTCGGGGATAGCGGGAGCCCGGAGACCCAGTACTTC
TRBD2	TRBV7-8	TRBJ2-1	NA	CASSLRSGTSGHNEQFF	TGTGCCAGCAGCTTAAGGTCGGGGACTAGCGGACACAATGAGCAGTTCTTC
NA	TRBV27	TRBJ1-2	NA	CASSRGQGSNYGYTF	TGTGCCAGCAGCCGAGGTCAGGGCTCCAACTATGGCTACACCTTC
NA	TRBV9	TRBJ2-5	NA	CASSVRGSGKGKETQYF	TGTGCCAGCAGCGTAAGGGGGAGCGGGAAGGGAAAAGAGACCCAGTACTTC